This T cell receptor beta chain was identified during a study of cytotoxic CD8 clonotypes in ibrutinib-treated CLL. Study observations and caveats: Sustained-remission patients were sampled at different times than progressing patients were.

The assay was immunoSEQ multiplex PCR, and TCRdb's table has in-frame clones only and misses some. The table lists 100,000 to 150,000 clones, 80% to 90% of them singletons, with about 1.9% in the top ten. This CDR3 comprises 15 residues. Germline assignment: CDR1 LNHDA and CDR2 SQIVND (reference sequence). The ends were cut back, 4 bases at V and 0 bases at J, with 10 bases in the middle. This clone was counted a few times. Its antigen is as yet unknown. The sequenced sample was PBMCs, obtained after 24 months of ibrutinib treatment. The rearrangement links TRBV19 to TRBJ1-5, with D uncertain. The clonotype comes from a human donor with chronic lymphocytic leukemia. The CDR3 region has the DNA TGTGCCAGTAGTACCTACACTGATAGCAATCAGCCCCAGCATTTT. Translating it yields CASSTYTDSNQPQHF. Supplemented by reference TRBV19 and TRBJ1-5, the full variable domain reads DGGITQSPKYLFRKEGQNVTLSCEQNLNHDAMYWYRQDPGQGLRLIYYSQIVNDFQKGDIAEGYSVSREKKESFPLTVTSAQKNPTAFYLCASSTYTDSNQPQHFGDGTRLSIL.